A selection of T cell receptor beta chains follows, all from one sample in a study of blood T cell repertoires in COVID-19. The repertoire was sequenced with immunoSEQ multiplex PCR; TCRdb's copy has only in-frame clones and lacks some. This repertoire shows 200,000 to 250,000 clones, approximately 82% found once; its top ten account for about 3.2%. Input material: peripheral blood. The receptors shown here come from a woman between 18 and 29 years old with acute or convalescent COVID-19. CDR3s include the opening cysteine and the closing phenylalanine or tryptophan. The order of the fields is clone size, V gene, D gene, J gene, CDR3 protein, CDR3 DNA. The D gene is left open where the match is weak. Part of the rows lack a size; the others show once, few, many or a class for expanded clones.

>few|TRBV3-1/TRBV3-2|-|TRBJ2-5
CASSQVHQETQYF
TGTGCCAGCAGCCAAGTACATCAAGAGACCCAGTACTTC
>-|TRBV6-6|TRBD1|TRBJ1-2
CASSRKGDRADLDYGYTF
TGTGCCAGCAGCCGAAAGGGAGACAGGGCCGACTTAGATTATGGCTACACCTTC
>-|TRBV3-1/TRBV3-2|TRBD2|TRBJ2-7
CASSSGALAGAYEQYF
TGTGCCAGCAGCTCAGGGGCACTAGCGGGAGCCTACGAGCAGTACTTC
>few|TRBV4-3|TRBD1|TRBJ1-1
CASSHGTGGTEAFF
TGCGCCAGCAGCCACGGGACAGGGGGCACTGAAGCTTTCTTT
>-|TRBV7-3|-|TRBJ1-1
CASSLGGSGTEAFF
TGTGCCAGCAGCTTAGGAGGGTCGGGCACTGAAGCTTTCTTT
>-|TRBV4-3|TRBD1|TRBJ1-1
CASSRDPQGGNTEAFF
TGCGCCAGCAGTCGAGACCCACAGGGGGGGAACACTGAAGCTTTCTTT
>few|TRBV10-1|TRBD1|TRBJ1-1
CASSQDREVTEAFF
TGCGCCAGCAGTCAGGACAGGGAGGTCACTGAAGCTTTCTTT
>few|TRBV18|-|TRBJ2-3
CASSPSDTQYF
TGTGCCAGCTCACCCTCTGATACGCAGTATTTT
>-|TRBV10-3|-|TRBJ1-2
CAIKGHSNYGYTF
TGTGCCATCAAGGGACATAGTAACTATGGCTACACCTTC
>-|TRBV6-2/TRBV6-3|-|TRBJ2-7
CASSYVSTYEQYF
TGTGCCAGCAGTTACGTTAGCACCTACGAGCAGTACTTC
>-|TRBV5-8|TRBD2|TRBJ2-1
CASSAGLAGYNEQFF
TGTGCCAGCAGCGCCGGACTAGCGGGTTACAATGAGCAGTTCTTC
>once|TRBV5-5|TRBD2|TRBJ2-3
CASRDSGIQDTQYF
TGTGCCAGCAGGGATAGCGGGATTCAGGATACGCAGTATTTT
>-|TRBV6-6|-|TRBJ1-5
CASIHQGQGHQPQHF
TGTGCCAGCATCCACCAGGGGCAGGGTCATCAGCCCCAGCATTTT
>once|TRBV27|-|TRBJ2-4
CASSLWEGDLAKNIQYF
TGTGCCAGCAGTTTATGGGAGGGGGATTTAGCCAAAAACATTCAGTACTTC
>-|TRBV28|TRBD2|TRBJ2-5
CASSLGLAGGEETQYF
TGTGCCAGCAGTTTAGGGCTAGCGGGAGGGGAAGAGACCCAGTACTTC
>-|TRBV30|-|TRBJ2-5
CAWSRGSMQETQYF
TGTGCCTGGAGCAGAGGGTCTATGCAAGAGACCCAGTACTTC
>-|TRBV6-2/TRBV6-3|TRBD2|TRBJ2-5
CASSRVLAGSQETQYF
TGTGCCAGCAGCCGCGTTTTAGCGGGGTCCCAAGAGACCCAGTACTTC
>-|TRBV6-2/TRBV6-3|TRBD2|TRBJ2-1
CASSSIVLSSSGRANEQFF
TGTGCCAGCAGTTCGATAGTTCTCTCTTCTAGCGGGAGGGCCAATGAGCAGTTCTTC